The clone carrying this T cell receptor beta chain was found once. Its matching antigen is unknown. The data belong to a study of graft-versus-host responses after intestinal transplantation. Repertoires were generated with immunoSEQ multiplex PCR, while TCRdb's copy carries only in-frame clones and drops some. The sample has approximately 92,000 clones, 75% to 95% seen once. Sequencing was performed on unstimulated CD8+ T cells sorted from spleen or lymph node cells, taken before intestinal transplant. This receptor was identified in a human donor who received an intestinal transplant.

CDR3 sequence: CASSFGSSEQYF. CDR3 coding DNA: TGTGCCAGCAGCTTTGGGTCGAGCGAGCAGTACTTC. The V and J genes are TRBV5-4 and TRBJ2-7; D gene unclear. Trimming pared 2 bases from V and 6 bases from J, leaving 9 bases between. From germline, CDR1 is SGHNT and CDR2 YYREEE (reference sequence). This CDR3 is 12 amino acids long. Drawing the rest from reference TRBV5-4 and TRBJ2-7, the complete variable domain is ETGVTQSPTHLIKTRGQQVTLRCSSQSGHNTVSWYQQALGQGPQFIFQYYREEENGRGNFPPRFSGLQFPNYSSELNVNALELDDSALYLCASSFGSSEQYFGPGTRLTVT.